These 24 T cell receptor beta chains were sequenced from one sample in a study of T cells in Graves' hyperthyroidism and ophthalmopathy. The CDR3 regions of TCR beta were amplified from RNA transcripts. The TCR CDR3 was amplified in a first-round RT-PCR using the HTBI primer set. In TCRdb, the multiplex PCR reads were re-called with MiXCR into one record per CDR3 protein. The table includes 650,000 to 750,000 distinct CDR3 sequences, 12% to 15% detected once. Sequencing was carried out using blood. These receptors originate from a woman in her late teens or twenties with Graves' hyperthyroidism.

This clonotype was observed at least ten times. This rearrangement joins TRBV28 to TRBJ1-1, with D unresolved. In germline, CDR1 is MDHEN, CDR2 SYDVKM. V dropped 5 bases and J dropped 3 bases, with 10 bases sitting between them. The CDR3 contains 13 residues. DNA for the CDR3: TGTGCCAGCAGTAGGTGGGAGGACACTGAAGCTTTCTTT. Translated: CASSRWEDTEAFF.

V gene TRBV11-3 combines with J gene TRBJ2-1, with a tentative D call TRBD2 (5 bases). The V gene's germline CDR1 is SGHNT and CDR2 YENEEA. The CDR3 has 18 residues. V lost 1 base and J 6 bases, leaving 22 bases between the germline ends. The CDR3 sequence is CASSLVALSGSWRNEQFF. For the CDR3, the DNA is TGTGCCAGCAGCTTAGTTGCCCTGAGCGGTAGCTGGCGCAATGAGCAGTTCTTC.

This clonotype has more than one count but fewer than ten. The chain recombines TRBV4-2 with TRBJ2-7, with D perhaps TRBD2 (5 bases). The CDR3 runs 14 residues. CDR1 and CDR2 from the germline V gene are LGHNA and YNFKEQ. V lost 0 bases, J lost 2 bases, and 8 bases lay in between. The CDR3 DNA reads TGTGCCAGCAGCCAAGAGGCAGCGGCCTACGAGCAGTACTTC. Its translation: CASSQEAAAYEQYF.

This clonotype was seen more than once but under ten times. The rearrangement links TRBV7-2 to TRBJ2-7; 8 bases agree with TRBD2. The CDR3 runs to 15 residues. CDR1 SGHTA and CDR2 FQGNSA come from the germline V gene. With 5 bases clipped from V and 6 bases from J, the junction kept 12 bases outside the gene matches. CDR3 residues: CASSPPRAGVGEQYF. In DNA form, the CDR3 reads TGTGCCAGCAGCCCGCCCAGAGCGGGAGTTGGCGAGCAGTACTTC.

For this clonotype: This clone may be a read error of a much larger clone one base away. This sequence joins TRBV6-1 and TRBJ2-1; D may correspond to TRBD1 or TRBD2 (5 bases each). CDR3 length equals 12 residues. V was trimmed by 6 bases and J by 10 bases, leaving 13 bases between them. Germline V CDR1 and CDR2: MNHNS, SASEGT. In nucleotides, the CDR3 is TGTGCCAGCAGCCACGGGACGGGGGAGCAGTTCTTC. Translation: CASSHGTGEQFF.

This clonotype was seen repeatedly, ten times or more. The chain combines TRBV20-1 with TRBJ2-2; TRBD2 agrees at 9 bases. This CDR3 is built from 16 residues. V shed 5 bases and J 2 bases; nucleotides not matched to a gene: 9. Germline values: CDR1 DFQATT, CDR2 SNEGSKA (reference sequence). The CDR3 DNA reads TGCAGTGCTCGTCCCCCTAGCGGGGTAAACACCGGGGAGCTGTTTTTT. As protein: CSARPPSGVNTGELFF.

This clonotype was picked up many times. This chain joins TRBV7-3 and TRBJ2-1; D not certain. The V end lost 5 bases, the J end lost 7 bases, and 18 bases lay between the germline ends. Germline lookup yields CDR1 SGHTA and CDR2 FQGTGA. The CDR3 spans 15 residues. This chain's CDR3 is CASSPYVGSRNEQFF. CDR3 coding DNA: TGTGCCAGCAGCCCTTACGTCGGTAGTCGGAATGAGCAGTTCTTC.

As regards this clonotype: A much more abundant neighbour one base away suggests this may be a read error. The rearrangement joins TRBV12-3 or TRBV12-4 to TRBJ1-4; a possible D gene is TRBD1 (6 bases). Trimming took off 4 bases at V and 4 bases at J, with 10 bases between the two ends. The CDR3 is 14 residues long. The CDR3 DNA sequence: TGTGCCAGCAGTTCTCAAGGGGGTAATGAAAAACTGTTTTTT. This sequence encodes CASSSQGGNEKLFF.

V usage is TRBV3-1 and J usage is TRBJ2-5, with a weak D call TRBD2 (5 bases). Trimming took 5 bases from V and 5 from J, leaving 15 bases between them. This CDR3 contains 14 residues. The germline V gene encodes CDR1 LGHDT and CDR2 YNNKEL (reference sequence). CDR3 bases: TGTGCCAGCAGCTTGGAGGCTGCGGTGGAGACCCAGTACTTC. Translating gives CASSLEAAVETQYF.

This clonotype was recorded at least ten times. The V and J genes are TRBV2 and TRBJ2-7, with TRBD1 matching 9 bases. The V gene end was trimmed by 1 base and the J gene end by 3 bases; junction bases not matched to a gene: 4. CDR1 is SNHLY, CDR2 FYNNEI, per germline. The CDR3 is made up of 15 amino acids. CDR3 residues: CASSEGGTGYYEQYF. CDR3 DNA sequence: TGTGCCAGCAGTGAAGGTGGGACAGGGTACTACGAGCAGTACTTC.

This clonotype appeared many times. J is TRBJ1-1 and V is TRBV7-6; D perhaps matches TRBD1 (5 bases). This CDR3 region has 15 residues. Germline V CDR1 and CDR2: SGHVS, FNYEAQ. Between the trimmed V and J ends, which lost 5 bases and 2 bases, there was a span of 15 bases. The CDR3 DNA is TGTGCCAGCAGCCCCACGGGGACCCTAAACACTGAAGCTTTCTTT. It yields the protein CASSPTGTLNTEAFF.

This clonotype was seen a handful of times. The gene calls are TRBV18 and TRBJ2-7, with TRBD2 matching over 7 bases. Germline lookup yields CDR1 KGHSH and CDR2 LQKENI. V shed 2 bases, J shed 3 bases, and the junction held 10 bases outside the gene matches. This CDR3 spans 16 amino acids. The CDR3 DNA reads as TGTGCCAGCTCACCAAGTCTCGCGGGAGATGTCTACGAGCAGTACTTC. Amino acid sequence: CASSPSLAGDVYEQYF. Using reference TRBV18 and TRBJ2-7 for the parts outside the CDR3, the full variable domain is NAGVMQNPRHLVRRRGQEARLRCSPMKGHSHVYWYRQLPEEGLKFMVYLQKENIIDESGMPKERFSAEFPKEGPSILRIQQVVRGDSAAYFCASSPSLAGDVYEQYFGPGTRLTVT.

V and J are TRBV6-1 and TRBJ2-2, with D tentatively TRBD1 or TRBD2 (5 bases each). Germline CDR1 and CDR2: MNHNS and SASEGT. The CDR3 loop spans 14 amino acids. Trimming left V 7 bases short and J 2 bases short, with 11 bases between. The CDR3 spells CASKKGDNTGELFF. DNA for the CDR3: TGTGCCAGCAAAAAAGGGGACAACACCGGGGAGCTGTTTTTT.

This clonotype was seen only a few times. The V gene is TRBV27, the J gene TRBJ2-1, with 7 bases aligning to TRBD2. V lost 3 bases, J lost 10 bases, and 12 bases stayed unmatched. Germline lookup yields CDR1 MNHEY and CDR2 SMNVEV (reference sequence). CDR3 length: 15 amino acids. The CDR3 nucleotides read TGTGCCAGCAGTTTTCAAGCGGGATCGTTTCGGGAGCAGTTCTTC. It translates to CASSFQAGSFREQFF.

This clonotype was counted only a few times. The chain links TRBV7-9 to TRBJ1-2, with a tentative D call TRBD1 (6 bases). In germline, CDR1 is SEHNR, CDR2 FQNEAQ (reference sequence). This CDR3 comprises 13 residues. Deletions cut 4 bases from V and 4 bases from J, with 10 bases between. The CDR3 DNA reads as TGTGCCAGCAGCTACAGGGAGCTCTATGGCTACACCTTC. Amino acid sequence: CASSYRELYGYTF.

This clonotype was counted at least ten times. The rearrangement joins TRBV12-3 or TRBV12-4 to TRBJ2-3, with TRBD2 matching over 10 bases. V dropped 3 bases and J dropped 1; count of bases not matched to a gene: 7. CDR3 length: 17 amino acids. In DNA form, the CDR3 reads TGTGCCAGCAGTTTTTTCCTAGCGGGGGTAGGCACAGATACGCAGTATTTT. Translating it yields CASSFFLAGVGTDTQYF.

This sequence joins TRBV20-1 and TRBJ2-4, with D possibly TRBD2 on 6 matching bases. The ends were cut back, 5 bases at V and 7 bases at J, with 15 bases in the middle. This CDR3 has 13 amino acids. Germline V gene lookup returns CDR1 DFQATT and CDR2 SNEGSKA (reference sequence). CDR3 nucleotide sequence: TGCAGTGCTTTGGGGACTTCACCCAACATTCAGTACTTC. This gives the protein CSALGTSPNIQYF.

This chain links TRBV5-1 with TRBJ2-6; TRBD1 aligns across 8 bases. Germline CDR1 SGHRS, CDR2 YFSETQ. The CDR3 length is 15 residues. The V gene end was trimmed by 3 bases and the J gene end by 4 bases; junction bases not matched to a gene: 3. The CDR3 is CASSYGDRGANVLTF. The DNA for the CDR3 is TGCGCCAGCAGCTACGGGGACAGGGGGGCCAACGTCCTGACTTTC.

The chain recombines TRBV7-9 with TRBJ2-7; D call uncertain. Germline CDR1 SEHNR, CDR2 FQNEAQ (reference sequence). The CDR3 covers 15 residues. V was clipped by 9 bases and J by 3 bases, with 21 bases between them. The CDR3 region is CASSIGVGAFYEQYF. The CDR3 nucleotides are TGTGCCAGTAGTATAGGAGTCGGTGCGTTCTACGAGCAGTACTTC. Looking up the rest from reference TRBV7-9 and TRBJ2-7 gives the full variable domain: DTGVSQNPRHKITKRGQNVTFRCDPISEHNRLYWYRQTLGQGPEFLTYFQNEAQLEKSRLLSDRFSAERPKGSFSTLEIQRTEQGDSAMYLCASSIGVGAFYEQYFGPGTRLTVT.

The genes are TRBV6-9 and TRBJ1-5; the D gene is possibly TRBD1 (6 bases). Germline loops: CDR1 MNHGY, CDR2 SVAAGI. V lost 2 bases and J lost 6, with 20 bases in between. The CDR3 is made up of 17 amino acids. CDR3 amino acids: CASSYGRTGKVVQPQHF. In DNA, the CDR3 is TGTGCCAGCAGTTATGGCCGTACAGGGAAGGTGGTTCAGCCCCAGCATTTT.

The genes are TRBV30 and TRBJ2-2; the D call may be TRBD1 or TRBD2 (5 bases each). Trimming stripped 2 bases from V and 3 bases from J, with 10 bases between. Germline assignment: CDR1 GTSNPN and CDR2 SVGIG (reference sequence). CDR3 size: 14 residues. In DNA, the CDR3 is TGTGCCTGGAGTTCGGGACCATACACCGGGGAGCTGTTTTTT. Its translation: CAWSSGPYTGELFF. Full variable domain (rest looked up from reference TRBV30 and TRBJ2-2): SQTIHQWPATLVQPVGSPLSLECTVEGTSNPNLYWYRQAAGRGLQLLFYSVGIGQISSEVPQNLSASRPQDRQFILSSKKLLLSDSGFYLCAWSSGPYTGELFFGEGSRLTVL.

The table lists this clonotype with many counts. In DNA form, the CDR3 reads TGTGCCACCAGTGACGGGGGAGGGGTCTTTCAAGAGACCCAGTACTTC. As protein: CATSDGGGVFQETQYF. The chain recombines TRBV24-1 with TRBJ2-5; 7 bases line up with TRBD2. Trimming took 4 bases from V and 2 from J; bases not matched to a gene: 9. CDR1 KGHDR and CDR2 SFDVKD come from the germline V gene. The CDR3 is 16 residues long.

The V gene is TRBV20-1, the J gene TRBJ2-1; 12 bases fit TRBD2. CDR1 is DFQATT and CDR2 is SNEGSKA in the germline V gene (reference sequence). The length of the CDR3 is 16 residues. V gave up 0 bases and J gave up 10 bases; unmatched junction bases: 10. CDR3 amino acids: CSARDFASGRAGEQFF. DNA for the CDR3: TGCAGTGCTAGAGATTTCGCTAGCGGGAGGGCGGGAGAGCAGTTCTTC.

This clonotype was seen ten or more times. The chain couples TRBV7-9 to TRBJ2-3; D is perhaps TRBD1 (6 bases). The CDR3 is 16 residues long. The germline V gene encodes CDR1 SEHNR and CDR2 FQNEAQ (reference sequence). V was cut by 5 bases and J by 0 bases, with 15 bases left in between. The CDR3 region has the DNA TGTGCCAGCAGCCCACGGGACACCGCTAGCACAGATACGCAGTATTTT. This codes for CASSPRDTASTDTQYF.